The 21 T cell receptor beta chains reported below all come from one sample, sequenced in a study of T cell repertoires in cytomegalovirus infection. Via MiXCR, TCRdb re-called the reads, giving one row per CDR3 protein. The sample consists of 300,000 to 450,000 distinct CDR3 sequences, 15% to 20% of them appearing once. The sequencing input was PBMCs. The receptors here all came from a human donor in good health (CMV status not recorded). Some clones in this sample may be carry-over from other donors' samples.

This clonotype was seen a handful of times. CDR3 DNA sequence: TGTGCCAGCAGTTTAATGGCGGGGGGGACCCACGAGCAGTTCTTC. Translating it yields CASSLMAGGTHEQFF. This chain joins TRBV12-3 or TRBV12-4 and TRBJ2-1, with 9 bases fitting TRBD2. The CDR3 spans 15 residues. After removal of 2 bases from V and 10 bases from J, the junction contained 9 bases not matched to a gene.

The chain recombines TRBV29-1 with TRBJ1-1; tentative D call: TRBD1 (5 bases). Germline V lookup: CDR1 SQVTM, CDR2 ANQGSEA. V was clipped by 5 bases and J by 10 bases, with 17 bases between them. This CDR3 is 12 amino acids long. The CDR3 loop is CSVLGARERAFF. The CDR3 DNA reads TGCAGCGTTCTTGGGGCCCGGGAGAGAGCTTTCTTT.

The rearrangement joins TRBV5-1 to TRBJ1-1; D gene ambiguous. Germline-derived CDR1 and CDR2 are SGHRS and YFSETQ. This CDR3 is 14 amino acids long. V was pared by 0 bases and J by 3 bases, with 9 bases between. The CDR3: CASSLEGSDTEAFF. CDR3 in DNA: TGCGCCAGCAGCTTGGAAGGGAGTGACACTGAAGCTTTCTTT.

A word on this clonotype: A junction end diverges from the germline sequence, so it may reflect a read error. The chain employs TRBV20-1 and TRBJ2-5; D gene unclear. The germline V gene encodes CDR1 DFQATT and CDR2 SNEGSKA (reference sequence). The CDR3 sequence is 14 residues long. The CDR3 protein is CSAPPTTSQGTQYF. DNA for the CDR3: TGCAGTGCTCCGCCTACGACCAGTCAAGGGACCCAGTACTTC.

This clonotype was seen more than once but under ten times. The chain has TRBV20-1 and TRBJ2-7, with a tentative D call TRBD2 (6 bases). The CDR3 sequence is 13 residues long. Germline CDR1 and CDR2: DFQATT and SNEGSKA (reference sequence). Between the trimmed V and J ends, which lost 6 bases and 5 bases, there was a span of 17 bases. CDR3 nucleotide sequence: TGCAGTGCCCTCGGGAGTGGAGTCGACGAGCAGTACTTC. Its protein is CSALGSGVDEQYF.

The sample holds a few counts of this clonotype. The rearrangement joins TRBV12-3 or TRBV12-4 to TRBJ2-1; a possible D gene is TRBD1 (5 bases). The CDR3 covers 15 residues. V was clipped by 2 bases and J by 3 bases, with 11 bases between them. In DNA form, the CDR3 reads TGTGCCAGCAGTTTACCCTGGGGCCTCTACAATGAGCAGTTCTTC. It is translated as CASSLPWGLYNEQFF.

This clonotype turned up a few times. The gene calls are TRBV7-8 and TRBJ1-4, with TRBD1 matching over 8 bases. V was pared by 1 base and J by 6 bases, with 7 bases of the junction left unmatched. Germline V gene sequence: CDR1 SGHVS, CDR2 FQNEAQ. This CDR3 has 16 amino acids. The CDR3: CASSLGRQGLYEKLFF. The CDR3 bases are TGTGCCAGCAGCTTAGGACGACAGGGGCTTTATGAAAAACTGTTTTTT.

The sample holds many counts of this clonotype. In nucleotides, the CDR3 is TGTGCCAGCAGTGGACAGAGCGATCAGCCCCAGCATTTT. It specifies CASSGQSDQPQHF. This chain joins TRBV6-1 and TRBJ1-5; D may be TRBD1 (5 bases). There are 13 residues in the CDR3. Germline lookup yields CDR1 MNHNS and CDR2 SASEGT. V lost 4 bases and J 5 bases, leaving 9 bases between the germline ends.

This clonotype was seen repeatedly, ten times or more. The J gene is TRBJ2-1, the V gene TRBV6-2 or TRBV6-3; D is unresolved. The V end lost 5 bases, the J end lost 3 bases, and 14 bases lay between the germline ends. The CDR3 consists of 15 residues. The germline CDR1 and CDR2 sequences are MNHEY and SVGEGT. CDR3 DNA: TGTGCCAGCAGTCCCTCCCATACGTACTACAATGAGCAGTTCTTC. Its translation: CASSPSHTYYNEQFF.

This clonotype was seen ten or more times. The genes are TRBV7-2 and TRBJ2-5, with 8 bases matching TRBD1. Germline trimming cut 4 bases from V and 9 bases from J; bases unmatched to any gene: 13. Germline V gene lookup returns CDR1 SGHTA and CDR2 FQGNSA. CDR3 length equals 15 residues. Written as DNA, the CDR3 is TGTGCCAGCAGCTCGAGGACAGGGCAAGATTACCCCCAGTACTTC. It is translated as CASSSRTGQDYPQYF.

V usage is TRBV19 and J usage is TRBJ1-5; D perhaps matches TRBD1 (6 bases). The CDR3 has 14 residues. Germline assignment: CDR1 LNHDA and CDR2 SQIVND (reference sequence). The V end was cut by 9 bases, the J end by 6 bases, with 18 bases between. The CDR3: CASLGQSGGQPQHF. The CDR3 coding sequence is TGTGCCAGCCTCGGACAGTCAGGCGGTCAGCCCCAGCATTTT. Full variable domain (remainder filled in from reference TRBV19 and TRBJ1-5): DGGITQSPKYLFRKEGQNVTLSCEQNLNHDAMYWYRQDPGQGLRLIYYSQIVNDFQKGDIAEGYSVSREKKESFPLTVTSAQKNPTAFYLCASLGQSGGQPQHFGDGTRLSIL.

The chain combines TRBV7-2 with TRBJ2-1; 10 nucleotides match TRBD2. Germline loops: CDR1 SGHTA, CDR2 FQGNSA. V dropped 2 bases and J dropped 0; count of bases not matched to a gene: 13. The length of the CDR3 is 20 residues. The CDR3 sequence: CASSLPSGRGPPSSYNEQFF. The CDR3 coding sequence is TGTGCCAGCAGCTTACCCAGCGGGAGGGGGCCTCCTAGCTCCTACAATGAGCAGTTCTTC.

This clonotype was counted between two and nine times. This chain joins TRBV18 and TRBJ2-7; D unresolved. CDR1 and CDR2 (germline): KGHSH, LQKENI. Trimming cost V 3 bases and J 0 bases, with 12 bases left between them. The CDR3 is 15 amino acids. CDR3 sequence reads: CASSPPRAGSYEQYF. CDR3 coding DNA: TGTGCCAGCTCACCCCCTAGAGCAGGCTCCTACGAGCAGTACTTC. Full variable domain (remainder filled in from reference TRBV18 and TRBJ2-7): NAGVMQNPRHLVRRRGQEARLRCSPMKGHSHVYWYRQLPEEGLKFMVYLQKENIIDESGMPKERFSAEFPKEGPSILRIQQVVRGDSAAYFCASSPPRAGSYEQYFGPGTRLTVT.

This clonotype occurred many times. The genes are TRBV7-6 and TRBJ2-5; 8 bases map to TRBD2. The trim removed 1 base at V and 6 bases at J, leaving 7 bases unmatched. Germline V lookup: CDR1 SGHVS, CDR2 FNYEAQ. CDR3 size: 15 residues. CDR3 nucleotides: TGTGCCAGCAGCTTAGGGGCGGGAGGTGAAAAGACCCAGTACTTC. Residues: CASSLGAGGEKTQYF.

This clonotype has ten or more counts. The CDR3 DNA is TGTGCCAGCAGCCCAAGGGGTTTGGGGGGCTCCTACAATGAGCAGTTCTTC. This codes for CASSPRGLGGSYNEQFF. The J gene is TRBJ2-1, the V gene TRBV7-2; D may be TRBD2 (6 bases). Trimming took 5 bases from V and 0 from J, leaving 17 bases between them. The CDR3 is made up of 17 amino acids. In germline, CDR1 is SGHTA, CDR2 FQGNSA.

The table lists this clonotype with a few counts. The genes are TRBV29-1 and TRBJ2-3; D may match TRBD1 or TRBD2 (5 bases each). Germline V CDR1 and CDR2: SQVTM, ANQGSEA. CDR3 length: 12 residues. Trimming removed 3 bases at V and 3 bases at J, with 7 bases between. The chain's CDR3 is CSVDGGTDTQYF. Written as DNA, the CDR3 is TGCAGCGTTGATGGGGGAACAGATACGCAGTATTTT.

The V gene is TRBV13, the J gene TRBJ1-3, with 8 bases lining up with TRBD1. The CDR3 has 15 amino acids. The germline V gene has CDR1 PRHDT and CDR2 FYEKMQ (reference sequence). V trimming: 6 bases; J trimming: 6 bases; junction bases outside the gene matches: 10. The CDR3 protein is CASRETGTGENTIYF. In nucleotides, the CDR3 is TGTGCCAGCAGAGAGACCGGGACAGGTGAAAACACCATATATTTT.

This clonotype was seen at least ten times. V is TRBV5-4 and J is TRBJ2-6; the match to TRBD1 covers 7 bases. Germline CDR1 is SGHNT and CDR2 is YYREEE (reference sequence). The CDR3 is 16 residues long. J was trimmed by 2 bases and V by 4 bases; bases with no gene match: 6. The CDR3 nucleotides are TGTGCCAGCAGCACAGGACAGGACCCTGGGGCCAACGTCCTGACTTTC. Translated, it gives CASSTGQDPGANVLTF. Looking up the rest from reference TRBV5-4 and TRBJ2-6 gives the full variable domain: ETGVTQSPTHLIKTRGQQVTLRCSSQSGHNTVSWYQQALGQGPQFIFQYYREEENGRGNFPPRFSGLQFPNYSSELNVNALELDDSALYLCASSTGQDPGANVLTFGAGSRLTVL.

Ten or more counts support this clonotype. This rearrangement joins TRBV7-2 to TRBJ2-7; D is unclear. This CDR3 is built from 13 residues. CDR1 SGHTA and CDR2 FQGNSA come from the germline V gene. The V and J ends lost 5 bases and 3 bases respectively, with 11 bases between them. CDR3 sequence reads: CASSEGQNYEQYF. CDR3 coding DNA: TGTGCCAGCAGCGAAGGGCAAAACTACGAGCAGTACTTC.

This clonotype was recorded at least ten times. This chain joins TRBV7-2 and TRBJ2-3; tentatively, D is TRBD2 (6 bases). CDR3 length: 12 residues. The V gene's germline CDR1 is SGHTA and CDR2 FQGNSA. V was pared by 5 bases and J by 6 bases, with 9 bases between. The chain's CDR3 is CASSPLADTQYF. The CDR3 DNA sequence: TGTGCCAGCAGCCCCCTAGCGGATACGCAGTATTTT.

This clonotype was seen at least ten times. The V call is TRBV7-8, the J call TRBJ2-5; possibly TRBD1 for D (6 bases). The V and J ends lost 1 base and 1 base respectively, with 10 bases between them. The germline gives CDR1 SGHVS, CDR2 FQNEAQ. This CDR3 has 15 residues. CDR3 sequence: CASSLEGQGQETQYF. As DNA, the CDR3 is TGTGCCAGCAGCTTAGAGGGACAAGGCCAAGAGACCCAGTACTTC.